Included here is one T cell receptor (beta chain) sequence, with context. This entry is derived from a study of memory CD4+ T cells and cytomegalovirus serostatus. The germline V and J ends were trimmed by 0 bases and 9 bases, with 18 bases remaining between them. This CDR3 has 16 amino acids. Per the germline V gene, CDR1 is LNHDA and CDR2 is SQIVND (reference sequence). Single viable CD3+CD4+CD8-CD45RO+ cells were sorted as the memory CD4+ T cells. Profiling relied on immunoSEQ multiplex PCR, and the TCRdb table lists in-frame clones only, not all of them. The profile shows tens of thousands of clones, around 79% of them singletons.

Sequenced material: memory CD4+ T cells from blood. The V and J genes are TRBV19 and TRBJ2-1; TRBD2 is a possible D gene (6 bases). The source is an adult in good health and CMV-seropositive. CDR3 region: CASSIDLGWSEGEQFF. CDR3 DNA: TGTGCCAGTAGTATAGATCTAGGCTGGTCGGAGGGTGAGCAGTTCTTC. The entire variable domain, with the rest obtained from reference TRBV19 and TRBJ2-1, is as follows: DGGITQSPKYLFRKEGQNVTLSCEQNLNHDAMYWYRQDPGQGLRLIYYSQIVNDFQKGDIAEGYSVSREKKESFPLTVTSAQKNPTAFYLCASSIDLGWSEGEQFFGPGTRLTVL.